The rows below give T cell receptor beta chains drawn from one sample of a study of blood T cells in healthy people across ages. Using its own MiXCR run on the 5' RACE reads, TCRdb lists one record per CDR3 protein. This table has about 780,000 distinct CDR3 sequences, about 46% appearing once. The sequencing sample was made of blood. Source of these receptors: an elderly man in good health. The CDR3 runs from the conserved cysteine through the conserved F or W. D genes are given only for firm matches. The size field is filled for only some rows; it gives once, few, many or a size class.

v_gene: TRBV27; d_gene: TRBD1; abundance: .; j_gene: TRBJ2-7; CDR3nt: TGTGCCAGCAGCCAGTACCGGGACAGCTCCTACGAGCAGTACTTC; CDR3aa: CASSQYRDSSYEQYF
v_gene: TRBV20-1; d_gene: TRBD2; abundance: .; j_gene: TRBJ2-3; CDR3nt: TGCAGTGCTACTTTAGCGGGGTCAGCAGATACGCAGTATTTT; CDR3aa: CSATLAGSADTQYF
v_gene: TRBV2; d_gene: TRBD1; abundance: few; j_gene: TRBJ2-1; CDR3nt: TGTGCCAGCTCTAGAGGGACAGGGCCCCTCCATGAGCAGTTCTTC; CDR3aa: CASSRGTGPLHEQFF
v_gene: TRBV7-9; d_gene: .; abundance: .; j_gene: TRBJ2-1; CDR3nt: TGTGCCAGCAGCTTAGGTGGGGCAGGGCCCTACAATGAGCAGTTCTTC; CDR3aa: CASSLGGAGPYNEQFF
v_gene: TRBV20-1; d_gene: .; abundance: .; j_gene: TRBJ2-5; CDR3nt: TGCAGTGCGCCTAAAGGACTGATTCAAGAGACCCAGTACTTC; CDR3aa: CSAPKGLIQETQYF
v_gene: TRBV12-3/TRBV12-4; d_gene: TRBD1; abundance: .; j_gene: TRBJ1-2; CDR3nt: TGTGCCAGCACTCTAGGACAGGGGGCTACTGGCTACACCTTC; CDR3aa: CASTLGQGATGYTF
v_gene: TRBV11-3; d_gene: .; abundance: few; j_gene: TRBJ2-3; CDR3nt: TGTGCCAGCAGCCAACCCGGGCGGCATACGCAGTATTTT; CDR3aa: CASSQPGRHTQYF
v_gene: TRBV25-1; d_gene: .; abundance: few; j_gene: TRBJ2-5; CDR3nt: TGTGCCAGCAGTGCCGAGGGAACCAAAGAGACCCAGTACTTC; CDR3aa: CASSAEGTKETQYF
v_gene: TRBV24-1; d_gene: .; abundance: few; j_gene: TRBJ2-2; CDR3nt: TGTGCCACCAGTGATATACCGCAGGGACCCCCCCCCGGGGAGCTGTTTTTT; CDR3aa: CATSDIPQGPPPGELFF
v_gene: TRBV28; d_gene: TRBD1; abundance: .; j_gene: TRBJ1-6; CDR3nt: TGTGCCAGCAGGGGGGGACAGGGGTTTTCGTCACCCCTCCACTTT; CDR3aa: CASRGGQGFSSPLHF
v_gene: TRBV25-1; d_gene: .; abundance: once; j_gene: TRBJ2-7; CDR3nt: TGTGCCAGCAGTGGATACGGGCTCACGGGCGAGCAGTACTTC; CDR3aa: CASSGYGLTGEQYF
v_gene: TRBV7-6; d_gene: .; abundance: .; j_gene: TRBJ1-4; CDR3nt: TGTGCCAGCAGCTTAAATCGGGGGGGGAGCGAAAAACTGTTTTTT; CDR3aa: CASSLNRGGSEKLFF
v_gene: TRBV19; d_gene: TRBD1; abundance: .; j_gene: TRBJ1-2; CDR3nt: TGTGCCAGTAGACCGGGACAGTACTATGGCTACACCTTC; CDR3aa: CASRPGQYYGYTF
v_gene: TRBV28; d_gene: TRBD2; abundance: .; j_gene: TRBJ2-2; CDR3nt: TGTGCCAGTACCATAGCGGGATTGAACACCGGGGAGCTGTTTTTT; CDR3aa: CASTIAGLNTGELFF
v_gene: TRBV6-1; d_gene: .; abundance: .; j_gene: TRBJ1-2; CDR3nt: TGTGCCAGCAGTGAAGGTTTAGTGTCTAACTATGGCTACACCTTC; CDR3aa: CASSEGLVSNYGYTF